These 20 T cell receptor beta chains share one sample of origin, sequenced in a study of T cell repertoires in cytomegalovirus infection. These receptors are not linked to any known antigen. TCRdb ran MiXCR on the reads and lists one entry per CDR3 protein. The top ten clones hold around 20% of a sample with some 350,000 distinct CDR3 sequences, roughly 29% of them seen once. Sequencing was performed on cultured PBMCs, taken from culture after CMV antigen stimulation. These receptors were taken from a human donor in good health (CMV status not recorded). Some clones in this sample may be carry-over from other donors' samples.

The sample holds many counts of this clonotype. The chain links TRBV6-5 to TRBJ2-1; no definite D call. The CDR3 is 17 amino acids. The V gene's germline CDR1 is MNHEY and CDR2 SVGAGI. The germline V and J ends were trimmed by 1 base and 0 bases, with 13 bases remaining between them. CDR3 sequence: CASSYFTGFSSYNEQFF. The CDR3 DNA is TGTGCCAGCAGTTACTTCACCGGGTTCTCCTCCTACAATGAGCAGTTCTTC.

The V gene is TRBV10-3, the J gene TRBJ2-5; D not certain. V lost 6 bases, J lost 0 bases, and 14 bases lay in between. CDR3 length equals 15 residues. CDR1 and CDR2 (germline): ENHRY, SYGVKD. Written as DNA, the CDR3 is TGTGCCATCAGGAGCCCCGATAGTGACCAAGAGACCCAGTACTTC. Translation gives CAIRSPDSDQETQYF.

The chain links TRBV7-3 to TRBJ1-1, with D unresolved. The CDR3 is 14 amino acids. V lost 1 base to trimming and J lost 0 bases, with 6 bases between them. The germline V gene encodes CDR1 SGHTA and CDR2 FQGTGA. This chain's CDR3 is CASSLNGMNTEAFF. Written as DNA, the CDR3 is TGTGCCAGCAGCTTAAATGGAATGAACACTGAAGCTTTCTTT.

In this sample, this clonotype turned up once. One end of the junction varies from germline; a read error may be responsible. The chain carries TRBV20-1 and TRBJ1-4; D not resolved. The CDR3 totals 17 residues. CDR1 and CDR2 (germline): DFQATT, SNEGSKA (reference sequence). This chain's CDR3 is CSARDVEAVATNEKPFF. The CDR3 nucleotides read TGCAGTGCTAGAGATGTAGAGGCCGTTGCAACTAATGAAAAACCGTTTTTT.

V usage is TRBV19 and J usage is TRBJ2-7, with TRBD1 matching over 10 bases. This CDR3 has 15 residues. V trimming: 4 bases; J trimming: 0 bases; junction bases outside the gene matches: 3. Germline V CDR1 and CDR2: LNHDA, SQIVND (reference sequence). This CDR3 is CASSTRTGGSYEQYF. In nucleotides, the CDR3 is TGTGCCAGTAGTACCCGGACAGGGGGCTCCTACGAGCAGTACTTC.

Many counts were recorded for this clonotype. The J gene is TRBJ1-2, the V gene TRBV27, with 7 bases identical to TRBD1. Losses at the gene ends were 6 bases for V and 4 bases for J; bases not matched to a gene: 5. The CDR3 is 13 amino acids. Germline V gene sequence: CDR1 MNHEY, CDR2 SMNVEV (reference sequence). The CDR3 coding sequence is TGTGCCAGCAGAGCTACAGGGGCCTATGGCTACACCTTC. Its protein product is CASRATGAYGYTF.

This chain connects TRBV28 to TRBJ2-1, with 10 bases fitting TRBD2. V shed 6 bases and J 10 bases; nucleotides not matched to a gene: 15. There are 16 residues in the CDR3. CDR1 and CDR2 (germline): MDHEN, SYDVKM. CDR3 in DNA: TGTGCCAGCAGGCCCTCAAGACTAGCGGGCCTAACGGAGCAGTTCTTC. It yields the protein CASRPSRLAGLTEQFF.

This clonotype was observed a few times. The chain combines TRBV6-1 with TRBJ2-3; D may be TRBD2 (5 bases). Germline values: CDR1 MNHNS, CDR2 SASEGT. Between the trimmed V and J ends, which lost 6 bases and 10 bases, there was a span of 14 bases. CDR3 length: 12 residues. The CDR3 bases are TGTGCCAGCAGCGCAACTAGTAATGCGCAGTATTTT. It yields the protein CASSATSNAQYF.

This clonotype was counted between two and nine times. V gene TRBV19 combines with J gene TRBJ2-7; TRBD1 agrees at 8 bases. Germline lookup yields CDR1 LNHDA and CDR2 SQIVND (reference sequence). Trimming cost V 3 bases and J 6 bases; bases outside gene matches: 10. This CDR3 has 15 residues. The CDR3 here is CASSITGTGSSEQYF. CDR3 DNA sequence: TGTGCCAGTAGTATCACCGGGACAGGCTCTTCCGAGCAGTACTTC.

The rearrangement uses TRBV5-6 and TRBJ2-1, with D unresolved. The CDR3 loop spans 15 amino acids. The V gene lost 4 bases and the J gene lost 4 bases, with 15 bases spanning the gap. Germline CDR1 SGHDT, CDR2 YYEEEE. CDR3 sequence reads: CASSPRQRSYNEQFF. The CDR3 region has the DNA TGTGCCAGCAGCCCCCGGCAGCGTTCATACAATGAGCAGTTCTTC.

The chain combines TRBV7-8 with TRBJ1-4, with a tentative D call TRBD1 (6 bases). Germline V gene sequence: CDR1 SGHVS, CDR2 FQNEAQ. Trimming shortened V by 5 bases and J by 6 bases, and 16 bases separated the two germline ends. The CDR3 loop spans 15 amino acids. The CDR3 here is CASSPRGEYDEKLFF. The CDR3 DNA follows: TGTGCCAGCAGCCCAAGGGGGGAGTATGATGAAAAACTGTTTTTT.

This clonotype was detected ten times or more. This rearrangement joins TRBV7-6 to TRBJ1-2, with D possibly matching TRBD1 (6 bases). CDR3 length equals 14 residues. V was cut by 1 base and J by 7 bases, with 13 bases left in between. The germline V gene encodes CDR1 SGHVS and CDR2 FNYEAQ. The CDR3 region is CASSLDRTGAGYTF. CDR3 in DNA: TGTGCCAGCAGCTTAGACAGGACGGGGGCTGGCTACACCTTC.

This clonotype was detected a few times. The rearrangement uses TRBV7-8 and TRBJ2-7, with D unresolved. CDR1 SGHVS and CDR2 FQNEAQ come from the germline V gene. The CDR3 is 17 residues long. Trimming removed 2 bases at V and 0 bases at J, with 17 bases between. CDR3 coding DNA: TGTGCCAGCAGCTTAAATTGGAACAGTCAGGCCTCCTACGAGCAGTACTTC. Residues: CASSLNWNSQASYEQYF.

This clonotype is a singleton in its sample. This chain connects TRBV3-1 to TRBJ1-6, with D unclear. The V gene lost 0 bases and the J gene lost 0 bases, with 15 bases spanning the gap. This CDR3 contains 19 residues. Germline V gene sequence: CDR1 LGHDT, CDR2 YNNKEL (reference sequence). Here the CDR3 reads CASSQDPSSASSYNSPLHF. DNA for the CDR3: TGTGCCAGCAGCCAAGATCCGTCGTCAGCGAGCTCCTATAATTCACCCCTCCACTTT.

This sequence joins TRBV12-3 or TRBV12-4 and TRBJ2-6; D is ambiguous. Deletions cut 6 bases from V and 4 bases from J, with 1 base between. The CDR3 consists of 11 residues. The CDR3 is CASRGANVLTF. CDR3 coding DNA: TGTGCCAGCAGGGGGGCCAACGTCCTGACTTTC.

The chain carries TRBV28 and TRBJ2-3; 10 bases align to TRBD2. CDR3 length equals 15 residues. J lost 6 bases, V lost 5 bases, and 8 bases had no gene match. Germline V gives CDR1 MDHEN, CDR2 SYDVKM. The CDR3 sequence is CASSPDLAGVDTQYF. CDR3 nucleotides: TGTGCCAGCAGTCCTGATCTAGCGGGAGTGGATACGCAGTATTTT.

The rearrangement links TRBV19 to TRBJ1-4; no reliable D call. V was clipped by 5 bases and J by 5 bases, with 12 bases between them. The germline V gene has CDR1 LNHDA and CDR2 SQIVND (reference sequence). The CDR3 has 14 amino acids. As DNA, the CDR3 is TGTGCCAGTAGTCCCGTCACACCAAATGAAAAACTGTTTTTT. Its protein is CASSPVTPNEKLFF.

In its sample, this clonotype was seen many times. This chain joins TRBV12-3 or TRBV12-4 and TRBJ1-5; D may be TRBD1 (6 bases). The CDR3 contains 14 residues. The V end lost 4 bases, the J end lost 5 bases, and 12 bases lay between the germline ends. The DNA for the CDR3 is TGTGCCAGCAGTTCCCAGGGGAGCTATCAGCCCCAGCATTTT. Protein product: CASSSQGSYQPQHF.

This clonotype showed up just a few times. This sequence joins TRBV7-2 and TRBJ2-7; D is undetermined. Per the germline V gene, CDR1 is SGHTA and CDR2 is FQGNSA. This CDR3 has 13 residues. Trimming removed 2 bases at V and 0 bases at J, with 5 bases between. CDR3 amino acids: CASSLFLSYEQYF. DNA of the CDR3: TGTGCCAGCAGCTTATTCCTCTCCTACGAGCAGTACTTC.

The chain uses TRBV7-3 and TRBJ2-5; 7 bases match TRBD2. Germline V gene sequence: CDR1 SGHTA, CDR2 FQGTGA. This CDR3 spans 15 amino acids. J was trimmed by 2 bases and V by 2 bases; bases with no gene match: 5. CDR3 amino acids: CASSLSPAGQETQYF. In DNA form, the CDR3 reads TGTGCCAGCAGCTTATCACCAGCGGGGCAAGAGACCCAGTACTTC.